These 16 T cell receptor beta chains were sequenced from one sample in a study of CD8+ T cells in alopecia areata. After isolation, RNA underwent reverse transcription to generate cDNA as the sequencing template. Profiled with immunoSEQ multiplex PCR; TCRdb holds only in-frame clones, not every one. This sample has 10,000 to 15,000 clones, with approximately 67% found just once. Indicated treatment: oral pan-JAK inhibitor, 5-10 mg twice daily. Lesional scalp tissue (obtained by punch biopsy) and peripheral blood were collected from alopecia areata patients. The input for sequencing was skin, taken at week 4, from a patient treated with tofacitinib. The receptors were sampled from a human donor with alopecia areata.

The V gene is TRBV7-9, the J gene TRBJ2-4, with 10 positions matching TRBD1. This CDR3 is 14 amino acids long. CDR1 and CDR2 (germline): SEHNR, FQNEAQ (reference sequence). With 6 bases clipped from V and 6 bases from J, the junction kept 5 bases outside the gene matches. Here the CDR3 DNA reads TGTGCCAGCAGTGGGGACAGGGGCCCAAACATTCAGTACTTC. Translating gives CASSGDRGPNIQYF.

This clone was counted a few times. The rearrangement joins TRBV7-2 to TRBJ2-7; D call uncertain. Trimming took 4 bases from V and 2 from J, leaving 3 bases between them. CDR1 SGHTA and CDR2 FQGNSA come from the germline V gene. This CDR3 comprises 11 residues. CDR3 amino acids: CASSSAYEQYF. The CDR3 nucleotides are TGTGCCAGCAGCTCCGCCTACGAGCAGTACTTC.

V is TRBV7-8 and J is TRBJ2-3, with 11 bases fitting TRBD2. The junction had 15 bases not matched to a gene; V was cut back by 0 bases and J by 4 bases. Germline values: CDR1 SGHVS, CDR2 FQNEAQ. The CDR3 runs to 20 residues. The CDR3 sequence is CASSLAIVAGGPGWADTQYF. DNA of the CDR3: TGTGCCAGCAGCTTAGCGATCGTAGCGGGGGGGCCTGGTTGGGCAGATACGCAGTATTTT.

DNA of the CDR3: TGTGCCAGCAGTACCCAGGGGGGGTCCTATGGCTACACCTTC. This codes for CASSTQGGSYGYTF. The rearrangement links TRBV6-5 to TRBJ1-2; 7 positions match TRBD1. Germline V lookup: CDR1 MNHEY, CDR2 SVGAGI. The ends lost 5 bases at V and 4 bases at J; junction bases unmatched: 7. This CDR3 is 14 amino acids long.

The chain recombines TRBV13 with TRBJ1-1; D possibly corresponds to TRBD1 (6 bases). Trimming took off 5 bases at V and 0 bases at J, with 10 bases between the two ends. The germline CDR1 and CDR2 sequences are PRHDT and FYEKMQ (reference sequence). The CDR3 spans 14 residues. CDR3 region: CASSLGHMNTEAFF. The CDR3 region has the DNA TGTGCCAGCAGCCTGGGACATATGAACACTGAAGCTTTCTTT.

The chain combines TRBV5-8 with TRBJ1-5, with D maybe TRBD1 (5 bases). V dropped 5 bases and J dropped 4 bases, with 7 bases sitting between them. The germline V gene has CDR1 SGHTS and CDR2 YDEGEE. The CDR3 is 12 residues long. In nucleotides, the CDR3 is TGTGCCAGCAGTCGACAGAATCAGCCCCAGCATTTT. It translates to CASSRQNQPQHF.

The rearrangement links TRBV10-2 to TRBJ1-5; D is possibly TRBD1 (5 bases). The CDR3 runs to 14 residues. From germline, CDR1 is WSHSY and CDR2 SAAADI. Trimming shortened V by 6 bases and J by 7 bases, and 16 bases separated the two germline ends. CDR3 loop: CASRAQGARQPQHF. The CDR3 region has the DNA TGCGCCAGCAGGGCTCAAGGGGCGAGGCAGCCCCAGCATTTT.

The CDR3 DNA reads as TGCGCCAGCAGCGACGGGGACGAGCAGTACTTC. As protein: CASSDGDEQYF. The chain links TRBV4-1 to TRBJ2-7; maybe TRBD2 (5 bases). V lost 5 bases, J lost 5 bases, and 7 bases lay in between. Looked up from germline, CDR1 is MGHRA and CDR2 is YSYEKL. The CDR3 length is 11 residues.

The genes are TRBV19 and TRBJ1-5; D unresolved. V lost 6 bases, J lost 2 bases, and 14 bases lay in between. This CDR3 spans 15 amino acids. Germline V gene sequence: CDR1 LNHDA, CDR2 SQIVND (reference sequence). The CDR3 bases are TGTGCCAGTAGAGATGGAGTCTCAGGCAATCAGCCCCAGCATTTT. It codes for CASRDGVSGNQPQHF.

The V and J genes are TRBV20-1 and TRBJ2-1, with D unresolved. V was trimmed by 3 bases and J by 6 bases, leaving 6 bases between them. Germline CDR1 DFQATT, CDR2 SNEGSKA (reference sequence). The CDR3 contains 11 residues. CDR3 nucleotide sequence: TGCAGTGCTAGTGGGGTCAATGAGCAGTTCTTC. Protein product: CSASGVNEQFF.

This clone was recorded a few times. The gene calls are TRBV4-1 and TRBJ2-7; 11 bases fit TRBD1. V lost 2 bases and J lost 9; bases outside the gene matches: 9. This CDR3 has 15 amino acids. Germline values: CDR1 MGHRA, CDR2 YSYEKL. DNA for the CDR3: TGCGCCAGCAGCCAACGGTTCGGGACAGGGGGAGGGCAGTACTTC. This sequence encodes CASSQRFGTGGGQYF.

The chain links TRBV5-4 to TRBJ2-2; possibly TRBD2 for D (5 bases). Looked up from germline, CDR1 is SGHNT and CDR2 is YYREEE (reference sequence). V was pared by 0 bases and J by 4 bases, with 16 bases between. The CDR3 extends over 17 amino acids. The CDR3 coding sequence is TGTGCCAGCAGCTTGGGGCTGGGGAGCGCGAGCACCGGGGAGCTGTTTTTT. Protein product: CASSLGLGSASTGELFF.

The chain uses TRBV7-8 and TRBJ1-1, with D possibly matching TRBD1 (5 bases). The CDR3 extends over 14 amino acids. V was shortened by 5 bases and J by 4 bases, with 14 bases between the two germline ends. CDR1 SGHVS and CDR2 FQNEAQ come from the germline V gene. The CDR3 nucleotides are TGTGCCAGCAGCCCCCATACAGGCGCCACTGAAGCTTTCTTT. Amino acid sequence: CASSPHTGATEAFF.

V usage is TRBV7-2 and J usage is TRBJ2-3; D gene uncertain. Trimming left V 7 bases short and J 3 bases short, with 11 bases between. CDR1 and CDR2 (germline): SGHTA, FQGNSA. The CDR3 is made up of 13 amino acids. As DNA, the CDR3 is TGTGCCAGCACCCCGGCCCGGACAGATACGCAGTATTTT. It codes for CASTPARTDTQYF.

This chain connects TRBV7-2 to TRBJ1-2, with unresolved D. This CDR3 has 15 residues. CDR1 is SGHTA, CDR2 FQGNSA, per germline. The ends were cut back, 5 bases at V and 4 bases at J, with 17 bases in the middle. The CDR3 nucleotides are TGTGCCAGCAGCCACGGCGAGCCGAGGGTCTATGGCTACACCTTC. It encodes CASSHGEPRVYGYTF.

V gene TRBV5-1 combines with J gene TRBJ2-2; 11 positions match TRBD1. The CDR3 loop spans 16 amino acids. Germline CDR1 and CDR2: SGHRS and YFSETQ. After removal of 2 bases from V and 5 bases from J, the junction contained 5 bases not matched to a gene. The CDR3 region is CASSFGQGARTGELFF. The CDR3 nucleotides read TGCGCCAGCAGCTTCGGACAGGGGGCGCGGACCGGGGAGCTGTTTTTT.